A selection of T cell receptor beta chains follows, all from one sample in a study of cytomegalovirus exposure and HLA in healthy donors. TCRdb keeps only in-frame clones here, not all; method: immunoSEQ multiplex PCR. There are about 350,000 clones in the sample; roughly nine tenths occur only once, and roughly 1.1% lies in the top ten. Material: PBMCs. The receptors derive from a young woman in good health and CMV-seropositive. Each CDR3 is given with its conserved first and last residue. Each record gives: D gene, V gene, clone size, J gene, CDR3 DNA, CDR3 protein. The D gene is left open where the match is weak. Clone size, where shown, is once, few, many, or a class for clones that have expanded.

D: TRBD2; V: TRBV4-3; size: -; J: TRBJ2-7; DNA: TGCGCCAGCAGCCAGGGCACAAGACCGGGACTAGCGGGTTACGAGCAGTACTTC; CDR3: CASSQGTRPGLAGYEQYF
D: -; V: TRBV5-6; size: -; J: TRBJ2-1; DNA: TGTGCCAGCAGCTTGTACTCCTACAATGAGCAGTTCTTC; CDR3: CASSLYSYNEQFF
D: -; V: TRBV9; size: -; J: TRBJ1-1; DNA: TGTGCCAGCAGCGTAGCAGGGGCGTCGGCTGAAGCTTTCTTT; CDR3: CASSVAGASAEAFF
D: TRBD1; V: TRBV6-1; size: -; J: TRBJ2-7; DNA: TGTGCCAGCAGAGTCCTTGGACAGGGGGTCTACGAGCAGTACTTC; CDR3: CASRVLGQGVYEQYF
D: -; V: TRBV5-1; size: -; J: TRBJ1-5; DNA: TGCGCCAGCAGCTTGGATGGACACAGGAATCAGCCCCAGCATTTT; CDR3: CASSLDGHRNQPQHF
D: -; V: TRBV27; size: -; J: TRBJ2-5; DNA: TGTGCCAGCAGTCCTGGGGCAGGGATTGAGACCCAGTACTTC; CDR3: CASSPGAGIETQYF
D: -; V: TRBV6-5; size: -; J: TRBJ1-5; DNA: TGTGCCAGCAGTTACTCTTATAGCAATCAGCCCCAGCATTTT; CDR3: CASSYSYSNQPQHF
D: TRBD1; V: TRBV10-1; size: -; J: TRBJ1-2; DNA: TGCGCCAGCAGTGACCTCCGGGACAGATATAACTATGGCTACACCTTC; CDR3: CASSDLRDRYNYGYTF
D: -; V: TRBV5-1; size: -; J: TRBJ2-5; DNA: TGCGCCAGCAGCCACCCTGGGCCGGAAGAGACCCAGTACTTC; CDR3: CASSHPGPEETQYF
D: -; V: TRBV7-8; size: -; J: TRBJ1-2; DNA: TGTGCCAGCAGCCCGCACCGTTTAACTACCCTAGGAGGCTACACCTTC; CDR3: CASSPHRLTTLGGYTF
D: -; V: TRBV29-1; size: -; J: TRBJ2-7; DNA: TGCAGCTGCCGGACAACCGAAGGCGAGCAGTACTTC; CDR3: CSCRTTEGEQYF
D: -; V: TRBV28; size: -; J: TRBJ1-5; DNA: TGTGCCAGCAGACACCCTCAGGCGGCAGGGGCCAATCAGCCCCAGCATTTT; CDR3: CASRHPQAAGANQPQHF
D: TRBD2; V: TRBV6-1; size: -; J: TRBJ2-5; DNA: TGTGCCAGCAAGACTAGCGGGAAATTAGAGACCCAGTACTTC; CDR3: CASKTSGKLETQYF
D: -; V: TRBV30; size: -; J: TRBJ1-6; DNA: TGTGCCTGGAGTCACCGGGACCCTCTGCGGCTTAATTCACCCCTCCACTTT; CDR3: CAWSHRDPLRLNSPLHF
D: TRBD1; V: TRBV18; size: once; J: TRBJ2-5; DNA: TGTGCCAGCTCACCGGCGACAGGGCCGTCGGAGACCCAGTACTTC; CDR3: CASSPATGPSETQYF
D: -; V: TRBV18; size: -; J: TRBJ2-7; DNA: TGTGCCAGCTCACACAGGGAGGGTAGCTACGAGCAGTACTTC; CDR3: CASSHREGSYEQYF
D: -; V: TRBV4-1; size: -; J: TRBJ1-5; DNA: TGCGCCAGCAGCCAAGAATCAGCTAGCAATCAGCCCCAGCATTTT; CDR3: CASSQESASNQPQHF
D: TRBD1; V: TRBV19; size: -; J: TRBJ1-5; DNA: TGTGCCAGTAGTGAGCAGGGGGATAGCAATCAGCCCCAGCATTTT; CDR3: CASSEQGDSNQPQHF
D: -; V: TRBV28; size: -; J: TRBJ1-3; DNA: TGTGCCAGCAGCTGGAGGGGTTTGGGGAACACCATATATTTT; CDR3: CASSWRGLGNTIYF
D: TRBD2; V: TRBV5-1; size: -; J: TRBJ2-3; DNA: TGCGCCAGCAGCCCAGGGACTAGCGGGAGGTCGAGCACTAGCACAGATACGCAGTATTTT; CDR3: CASSPGTSGRSSTSTDTQYF
D: -; V: TRBV28; size: -; J: TRBJ2-7; DNA: TGTGCCAGCAGTTTTTGGGATCCTTACGAGCAGTACTTC; CDR3: CASSFWDPYEQYF
D: TRBD2; V: TRBV25-1; size: few; J: TRBJ2-3; DNA: TGTGCCAGCAGTGCACTAGCGGGACAGACAGATACGCAGTATTTT; CDR3: CASSALAGQTDTQYF